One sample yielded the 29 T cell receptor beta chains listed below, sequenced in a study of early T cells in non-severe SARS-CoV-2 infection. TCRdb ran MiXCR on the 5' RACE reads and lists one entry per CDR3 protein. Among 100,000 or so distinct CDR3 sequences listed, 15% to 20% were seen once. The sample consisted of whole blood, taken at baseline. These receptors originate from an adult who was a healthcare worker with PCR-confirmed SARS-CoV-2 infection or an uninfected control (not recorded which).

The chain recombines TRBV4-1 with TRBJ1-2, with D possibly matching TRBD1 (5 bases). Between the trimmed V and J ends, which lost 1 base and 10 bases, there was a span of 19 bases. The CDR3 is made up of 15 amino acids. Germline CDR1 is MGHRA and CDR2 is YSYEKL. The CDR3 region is CASSQGGGQGTYYTF. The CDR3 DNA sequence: TGCGCCAGCAGCCAAGGTGGAGGTCAGGGCACGTACTACACCTTC.

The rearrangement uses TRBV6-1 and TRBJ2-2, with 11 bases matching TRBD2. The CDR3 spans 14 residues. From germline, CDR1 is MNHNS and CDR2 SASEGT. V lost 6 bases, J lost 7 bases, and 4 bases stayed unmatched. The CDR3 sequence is CASRVLAGDGELFF. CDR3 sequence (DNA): TGTGCCAGCAGAGTACTAGCGGGGGACGGGGAGCTGTTTTTT.

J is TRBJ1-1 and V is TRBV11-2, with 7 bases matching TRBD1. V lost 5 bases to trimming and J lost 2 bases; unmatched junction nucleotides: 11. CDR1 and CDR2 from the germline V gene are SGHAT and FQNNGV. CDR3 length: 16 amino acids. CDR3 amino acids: CASSAPSGTDNTEAFF. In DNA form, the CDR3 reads TGTGCCAGCAGCGCGCCCTCCGGGACAGATAACACTGAAGCTTTCTTT. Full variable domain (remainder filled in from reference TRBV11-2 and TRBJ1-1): EAGVAQSPRYKIIEKRQSVAFWCNPISGHATLYWYQQILGQGPKLLIQFQNNGVVDDSQLPKDRFSAERLKGVDSTLKIQPAKLEDSAVYLCASSAPSGTDNTEAFFGQGTRLTVV.

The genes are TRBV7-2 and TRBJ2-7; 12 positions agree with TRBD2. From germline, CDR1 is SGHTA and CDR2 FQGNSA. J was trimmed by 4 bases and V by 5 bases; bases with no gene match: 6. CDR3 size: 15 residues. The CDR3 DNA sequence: TGTGCCAGCAGCCTTGGACTAGCGGGAATATACGAGCAGTACTTC. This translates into CASSLGLAGIYEQYF.

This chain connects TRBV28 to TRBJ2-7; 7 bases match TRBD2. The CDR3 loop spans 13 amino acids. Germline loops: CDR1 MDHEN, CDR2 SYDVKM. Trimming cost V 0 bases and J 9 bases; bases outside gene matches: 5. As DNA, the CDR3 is TGTGCCAGCAGTTTATGGAGCGGGACTGGGCAGTACTTC. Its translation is CASSLWSGTGQYF.

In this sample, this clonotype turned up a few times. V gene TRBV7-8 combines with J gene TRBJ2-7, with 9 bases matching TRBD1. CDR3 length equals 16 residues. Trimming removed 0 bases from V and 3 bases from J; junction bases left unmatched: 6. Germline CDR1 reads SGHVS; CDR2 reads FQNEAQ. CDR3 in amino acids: CASSLAGTGLGYEQYF. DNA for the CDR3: TGTGCCAGCAGCTTAGCCGGGACAGGGCTCGGCTACGAGCAGTACTTC.

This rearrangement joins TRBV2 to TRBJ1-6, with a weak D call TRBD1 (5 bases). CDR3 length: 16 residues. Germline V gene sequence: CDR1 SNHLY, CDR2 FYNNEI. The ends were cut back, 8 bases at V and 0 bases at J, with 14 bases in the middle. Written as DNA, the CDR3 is TGTGCCAGCGGGGCGGGTTCCCGCTCCTATAATTCACCCCTCCACTTT. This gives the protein CASGAGSRSYNSPLHF.

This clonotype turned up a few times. CDR3 in amino acids: CASSVALNQDIQYF. The DNA for the CDR3 is TGTGCCAGCAGCGTAGCGCTGAATCAGGACATTCAGTACTTC. V and J are TRBV9 and TRBJ2-4; D gene unclear. V lost 0 bases to trimming and J lost 8 bases, with 12 bases between them. Germline V CDR1 and CDR2: SGDLS, YYNGEE. The CDR3 is 14 residues long.

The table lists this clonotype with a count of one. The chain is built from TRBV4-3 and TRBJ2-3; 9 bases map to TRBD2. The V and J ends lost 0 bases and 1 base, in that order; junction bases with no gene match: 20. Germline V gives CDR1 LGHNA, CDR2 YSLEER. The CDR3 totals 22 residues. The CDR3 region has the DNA TGCGCCAGCAGCCAAGAAGTCCCACTGACCGGACTAGCGTCTTCTGGCACAGATACGCAGTATTTT. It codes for CASSQEVPLTGLASSGTDTQYF.

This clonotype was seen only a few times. In DNA, the CDR3 is TGTGCCAGCAGTGTCTCGTGGGACAGCGCTATGAACACTGAAGCTTTCTTT. Translation gives CASSVSWDSAMNTEAFF. The chain carries TRBV2 and TRBJ1-1; 7 bases align to TRBD1. The CDR3 loop spans 17 amino acids. V shed 4 bases and J 0 bases; nucleotides not matched to a gene: 11. Germline loops: CDR1 SNHLY, CDR2 FYNNEI.

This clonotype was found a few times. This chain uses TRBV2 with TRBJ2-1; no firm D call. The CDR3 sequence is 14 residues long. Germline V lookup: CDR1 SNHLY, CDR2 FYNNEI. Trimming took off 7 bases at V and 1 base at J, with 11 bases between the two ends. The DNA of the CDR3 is TGTGCCAGCAAGTTACTCGCTTCCTACAATGAGCAGTTCTTC. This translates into CASKLLASYNEQFF. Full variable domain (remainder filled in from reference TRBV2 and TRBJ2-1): EPEVTQTPSHQVTQMGQEVILRCVPISNHLYFYWYRQILGQKVEFLVSFYNNEISEKSEIFDDQFSVERPDGSNFTLKIRSTKLEDSAMYFCASKLLASYNEQFFGPGTRLTVL.

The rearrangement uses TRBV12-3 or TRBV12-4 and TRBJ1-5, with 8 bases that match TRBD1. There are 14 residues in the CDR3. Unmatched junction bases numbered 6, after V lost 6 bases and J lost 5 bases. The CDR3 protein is CASRQQGVHQPQHF. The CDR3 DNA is TGTGCCAGCAGGCAACAGGGGGTTCATCAGCCCCAGCATTTT.

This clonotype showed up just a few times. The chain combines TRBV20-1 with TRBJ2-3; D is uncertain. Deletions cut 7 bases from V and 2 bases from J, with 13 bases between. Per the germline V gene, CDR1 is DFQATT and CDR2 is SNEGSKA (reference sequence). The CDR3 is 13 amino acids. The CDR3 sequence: CSGTKGSTDTQYF. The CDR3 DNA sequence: TGCAGTGGTACGAAGGGTTCCACAGATACGCAGTATTTT.

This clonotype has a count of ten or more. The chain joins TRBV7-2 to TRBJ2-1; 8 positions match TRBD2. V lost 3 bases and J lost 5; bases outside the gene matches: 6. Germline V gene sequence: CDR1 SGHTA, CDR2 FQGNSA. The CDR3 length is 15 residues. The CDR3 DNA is TGTGCCAGCAGCTTCGGCGGGAGGATAAACAATGAGCAGTTCTTC. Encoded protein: CASSFGGRINNEQFF.

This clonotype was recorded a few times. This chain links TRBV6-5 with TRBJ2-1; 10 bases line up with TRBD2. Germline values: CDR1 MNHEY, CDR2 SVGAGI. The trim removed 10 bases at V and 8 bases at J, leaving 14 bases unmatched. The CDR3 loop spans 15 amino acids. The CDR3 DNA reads TGTGCCACCCGGGGGGCGACTAGCGGGCGGGATGAGCAGTTCTTC. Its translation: CATRGATSGRDEQFF.

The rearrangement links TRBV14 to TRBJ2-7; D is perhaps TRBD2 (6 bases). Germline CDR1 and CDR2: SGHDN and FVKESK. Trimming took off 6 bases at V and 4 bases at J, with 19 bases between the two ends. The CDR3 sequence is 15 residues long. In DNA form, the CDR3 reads TGTGCCAGCAGACACTCTGGGGGGAATAGGTACGAGCAGTACTTC. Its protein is CASRHSGGNRYEQYF.

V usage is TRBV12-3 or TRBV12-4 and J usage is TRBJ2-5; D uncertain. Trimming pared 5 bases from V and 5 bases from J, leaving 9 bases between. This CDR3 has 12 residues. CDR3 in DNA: TGTGCCAGCAGTCCCGCCCGGGAGACCCAGTACTTC. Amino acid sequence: CASSPARETQYF.

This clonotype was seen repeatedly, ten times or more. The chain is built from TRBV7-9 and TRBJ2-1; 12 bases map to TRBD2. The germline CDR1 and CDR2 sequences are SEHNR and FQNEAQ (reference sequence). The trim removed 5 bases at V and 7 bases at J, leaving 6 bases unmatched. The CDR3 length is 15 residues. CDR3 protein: CASSMTSGSLNEQFF. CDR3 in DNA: TGTGCCAGCAGCATGACTAGCGGGAGTTTAAATGAGCAGTTCTTC.

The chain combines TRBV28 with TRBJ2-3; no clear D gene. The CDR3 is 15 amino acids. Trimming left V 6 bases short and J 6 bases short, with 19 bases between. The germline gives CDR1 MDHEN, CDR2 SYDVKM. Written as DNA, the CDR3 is TGTGCCAGCAGCCCGGCTGGCAGAATAACGGATACGCAGTATTTT. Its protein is CASSPAGRITDTQYF.

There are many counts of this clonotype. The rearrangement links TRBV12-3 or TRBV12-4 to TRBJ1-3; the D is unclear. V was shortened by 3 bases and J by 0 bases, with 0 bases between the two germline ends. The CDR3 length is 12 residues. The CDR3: CASSFSGNTIYF. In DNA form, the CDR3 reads TGTGCCAGCAGTTTCTCTGGAAACACCATATATTTT.

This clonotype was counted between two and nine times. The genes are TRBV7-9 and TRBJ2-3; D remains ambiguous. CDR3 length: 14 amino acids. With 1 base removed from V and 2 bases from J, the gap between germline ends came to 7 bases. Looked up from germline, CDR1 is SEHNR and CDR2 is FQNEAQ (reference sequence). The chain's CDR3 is CASSLELSTDTQYF. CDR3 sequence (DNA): TGTGCCAGCAGCTTAGAACTATCCACAGATACGCAGTATTTT.

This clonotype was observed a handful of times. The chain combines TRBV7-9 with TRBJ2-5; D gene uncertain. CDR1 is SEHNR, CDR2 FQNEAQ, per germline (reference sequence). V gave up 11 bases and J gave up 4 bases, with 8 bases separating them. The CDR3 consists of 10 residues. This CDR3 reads CAPPRETQYF. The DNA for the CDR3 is TGTGCCCCGCCACGAGAGACCCAGTACTTC.

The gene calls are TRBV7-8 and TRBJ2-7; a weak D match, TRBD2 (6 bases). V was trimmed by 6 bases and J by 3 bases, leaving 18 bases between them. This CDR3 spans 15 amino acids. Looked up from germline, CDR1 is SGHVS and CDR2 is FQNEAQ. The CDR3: CASRLRGTSYYEQYF. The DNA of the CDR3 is TGTGCCAGCAGGCTTAGAGGAACTAGCTACTACGAGCAGTACTTC. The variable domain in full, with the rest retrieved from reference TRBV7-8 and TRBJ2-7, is GAGVSQSPRYKVAKRGQDVALRCDPISGHVSLFWYQQALGQGPEFLTYFQNEAQLDKSGLPSDRFFAERPEGSVSTLKIQRTQQEDSAVYLCASRLRGTSYYEQYFGPGTRLTVT.

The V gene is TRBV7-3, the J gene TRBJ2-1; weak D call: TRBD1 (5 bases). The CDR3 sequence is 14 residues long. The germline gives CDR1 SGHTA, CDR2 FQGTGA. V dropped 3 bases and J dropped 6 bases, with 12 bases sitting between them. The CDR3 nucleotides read TGTGCCAGCAGCTTGCAGGGTGGCGGCAATGAGCAGTTCTTC. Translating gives CASSLQGGGNEQFF.

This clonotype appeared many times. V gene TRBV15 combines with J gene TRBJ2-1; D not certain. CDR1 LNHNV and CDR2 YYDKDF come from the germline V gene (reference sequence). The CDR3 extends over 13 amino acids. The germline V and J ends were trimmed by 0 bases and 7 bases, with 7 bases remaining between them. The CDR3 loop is CATSREESNEQFF. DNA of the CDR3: TGTGCCACCAGCAGAGAAGAGAGTAATGAGCAGTTCTTC.

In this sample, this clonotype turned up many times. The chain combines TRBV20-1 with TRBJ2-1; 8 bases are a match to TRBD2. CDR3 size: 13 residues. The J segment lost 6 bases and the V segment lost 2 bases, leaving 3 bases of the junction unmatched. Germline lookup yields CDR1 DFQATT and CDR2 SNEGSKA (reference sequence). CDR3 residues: CSARLAGSNEQFF. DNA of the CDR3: TGCAGTGCTAGACTAGCGGGTTCCAATGAGCAGTTCTTC.

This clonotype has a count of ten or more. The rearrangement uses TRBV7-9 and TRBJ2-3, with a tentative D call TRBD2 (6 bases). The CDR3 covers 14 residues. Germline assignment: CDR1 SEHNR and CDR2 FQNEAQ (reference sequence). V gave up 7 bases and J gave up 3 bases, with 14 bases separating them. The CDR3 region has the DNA TGTGCCAGCACCACCAATGGGAGGACAGATACGCAGTATTTT. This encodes CASTTNGRTDTQYF. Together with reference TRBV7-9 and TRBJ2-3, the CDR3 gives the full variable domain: DTGVSQNPRHKITKRGQNVTFRCDPISEHNRLYWYRQTLGQGPEFLTYFQNEAQLEKSRLLSDRFSAERPKGSFSTLEIQRTEQGDSAMYLCASTTNGRTDTQYFGPGTRLTVL.

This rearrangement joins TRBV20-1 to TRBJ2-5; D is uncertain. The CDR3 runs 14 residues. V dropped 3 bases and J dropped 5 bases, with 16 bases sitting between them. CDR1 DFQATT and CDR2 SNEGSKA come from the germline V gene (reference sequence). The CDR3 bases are TGCAGTGCTAGTCCTGCGGTCAAAGGGGAGACCCAGTACTTC. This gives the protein CSASPAVKGETQYF.

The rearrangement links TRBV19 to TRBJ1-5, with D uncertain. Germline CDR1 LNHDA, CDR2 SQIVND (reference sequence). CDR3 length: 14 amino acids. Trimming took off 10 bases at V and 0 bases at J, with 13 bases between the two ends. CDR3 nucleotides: TGTGCCACCCTCGGGGTTTATAGCAATCAGCCCCAGCATTTT. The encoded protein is CATLGVYSNQPQHF.